This TCR beta chain was captured by sequencing in a study of human T cells and chemical hapten exposure. Study context: Skin on the upper inner arm, roughly 2 cm by roughly 2 cm in size, was sensitized with 2% DPC. DPC 0.01% went on the upper back by patch test, with reading at 6 days. Overall study findings and caveats: Against controls, expanded TCRs gave rise to significantly more large CDR3 similarity clusters.

The time point was: pre-sensitization, week 0. Treatment: therapeutic diphenylcyclopropenone sensitization with weekly scalp DPC. The library gave individual cDNA molecules unique molecular identifiers. TCRdb re-derived calls from the RACE reads in MiXCR, one entry per CDR3 protein. The sample has 89,000 or so distinct CDR3 sequences; around 7.9% are singletons. J was trimmed by 4 bases and V by 4 bases; bases with no gene match: 6. The CDR3 contains 15 residues. The germline gives CDR1 SGHKS, CDR2 YYEKEE (reference sequence). The sample holds many counts of this clonotype. Its antigen is as yet unknown.

This TCR was recovered from a man aged 35 to 55 with alopecia areata. Some clones in this sample may be carry-over from other donors' samples. Sequenced material: whole blood, taken in connection with sensitization to the hapten diphenylcyclopropenone (DPC). The J gene is TRBJ1-2, the V gene TRBV5-5; 11 bases are a match to TRBD1. Here the CDR3 DNA reads TGTGCCAGCAGCGGGGACAGGGGGACAGGCTATGGCTACACCTTC. It codes for CASSGDRGTGYGYTF.